The source of this T cell receptor (beta chain) is a study of OX40 agonist ivuxolimab in advanced cancers. Study conclusions and caveats: The study observed clonal expansion of CD4+ and CD8+ blood T cells by week 6 at 0.1 to 3.0 mg/kg.

This clone turned up a few times. Its target is not known. The data were produced by immunoSEQ multiplex PCR, yet TCRdb's version contains in-frame clones alone and is incomplete. The sample lists 55,000 to 75,000 clones, about nine tenths occurring once. From germline, CDR1 is SGHAT and CDR2 FQNNGV. The CDR3 runs to 16 residues. V gave up 5 bases and J gave up 4 bases, with 19 bases separating them. Cycle 7 day 1, cycle 4 day 1, and baseline were the timepoints at which blood was sampled. The sample here was CD4+ or CD8+ T cells sorted from blood, taken in a trial of the OX40 agonist ivuxolimab. V is TRBV11-2 and J is TRBJ2-3; no firm D call. The TCR was taken from an adult with an advanced solid tumor such as melanoma, head and neck, liver or kidney cancer. CDR3 DNA sequence: TGTGCCAGCAGCCACCCCTGGGCCCTAGGAGCAGATACGCAGTATTTT. It is translated as CASSHPWALGADTQYF. The variable domain in full, with the rest retrieved from reference TRBV11-2 and TRBJ2-3, is EAGVAQSPRYKIIEKRQSVAFWCNPISGHATLYWYQQILGQGPKLLIQFQNNGVVDDSQLPKDRFSAERLKGVDSTLKIQPAKLEDSAVYLCASSHPWALGADTQYFGPGTRLTVL.